The clone carrying this T cell receptor (beta chain) was counted only a few times. Its antigen is not known. These data originate in a study of cytomegalovirus exposure and HLA in healthy donors. Study conclusions and caveats: Differences between HLA loci emerged in a later analysis of TCR association rates, with DRB1 most and HLA-C fewest.

60 Vbeta and 13 Jbeta primers were used in PCR. The assay was immunoSEQ multiplex PCR, and TCRdb's table has in-frame clones only and misses some. This table has about 250,000 clones, approximately 70% appearing once. Germline CDR1 reads LGHNT; CDR2 reads FRNRAP. Trimming removed 5 bases at V and 3 bases at J, with 12 bases between. The CDR3 extends over 14 amino acids. Material: PBMCs. The chain uses TRBV12-5 and TRBJ2-3, with D possibly being TRBD2 (5 bases). This TCR was recovered from a female donor in good health and CMV-seronegative. CDR3 DNA sequence: TGTGCTAGTGGTGAGGGTAGGGCGACAGATACGCAGTATTTT. Protein product: CASGEGRATDTQYF.